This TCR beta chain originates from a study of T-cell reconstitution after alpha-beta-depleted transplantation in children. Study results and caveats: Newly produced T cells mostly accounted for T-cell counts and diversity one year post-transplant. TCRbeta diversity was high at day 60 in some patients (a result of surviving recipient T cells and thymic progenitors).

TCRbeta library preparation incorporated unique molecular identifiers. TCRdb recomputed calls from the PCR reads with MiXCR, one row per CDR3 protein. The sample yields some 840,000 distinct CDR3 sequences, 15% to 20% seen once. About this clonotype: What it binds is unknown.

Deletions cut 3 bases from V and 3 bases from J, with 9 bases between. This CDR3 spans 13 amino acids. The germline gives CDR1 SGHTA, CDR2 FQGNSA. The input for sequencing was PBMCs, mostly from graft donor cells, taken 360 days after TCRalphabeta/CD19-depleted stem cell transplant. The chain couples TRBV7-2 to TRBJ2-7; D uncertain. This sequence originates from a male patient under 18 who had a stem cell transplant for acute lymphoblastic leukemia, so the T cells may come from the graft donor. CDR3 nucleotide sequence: TGTGCCAGCAGCTTCCACGCCGACTACGAGCAGTACTTC. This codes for CASSFHADYEQYF.